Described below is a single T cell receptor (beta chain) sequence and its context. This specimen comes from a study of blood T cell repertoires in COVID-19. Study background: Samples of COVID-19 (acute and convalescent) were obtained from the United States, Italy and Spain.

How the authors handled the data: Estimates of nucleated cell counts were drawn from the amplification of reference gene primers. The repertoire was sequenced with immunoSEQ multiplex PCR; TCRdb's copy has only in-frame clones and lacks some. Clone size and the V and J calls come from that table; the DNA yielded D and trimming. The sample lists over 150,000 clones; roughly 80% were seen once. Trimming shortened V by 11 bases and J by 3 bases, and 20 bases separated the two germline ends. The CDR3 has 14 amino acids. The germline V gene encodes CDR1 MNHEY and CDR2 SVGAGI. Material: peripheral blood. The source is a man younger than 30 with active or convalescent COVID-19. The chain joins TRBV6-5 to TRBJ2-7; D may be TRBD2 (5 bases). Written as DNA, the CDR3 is TGTGCCGTAGCTAAGAGGGAAGGGCTCTACGAGCAGTACTTC. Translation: CAVAKREGLYEQYF.